The 6 T cell receptor beta chains below come from one sample, sequenced in a study of blood T cell repertoires in COVID-19. Generated by immunoSEQ multiplex PCR, the TCRdb table keeps only in-frame clones and is missing some. The data hold fewer than 200,000 clones, with about 86% observed a single time. The specimen was peripheral blood. These receptors all come from a man aged 45-65 years with active or convalescent COVID-19.

This chain links TRBV6-2 or TRBV6-3 with TRBJ1-6; tentative D call: TRBD1 (5 bases). Trimming removed 2 bases at V and 6 bases at J, with 11 bases between. This CDR3 has 15 residues. Per the germline V gene, CDR1 is MNHEY and CDR2 is SVGEGT. DNA of the CDR3: TGTGCCAGCAGTTACCAGACAGAAATTAATTCACCCCTCCACTTT. Its protein is CASSYQTEINSPLHF.

V is TRBV24-1 and J is TRBJ2-1, with D unclear. Trimming stripped 6 bases from V and 7 bases from J, with 18 bases between. This CDR3 has 15 amino acids. The germline CDR1 and CDR2 sequences are KGHDR and SFDVKD. This chain's CDR3 is CATSLTGLPSNEQFF. In DNA, the CDR3 is TGTGCCACCAGTTTGACTGGGTTGCCGTCGAATGAGCAGTTCTTC.

The V and J genes are TRBV10-1 and TRBJ1-6; 12 bases are a match to TRBD1. This CDR3 spans 16 amino acids. Germline CDR1 reads WNHNN; CDR2 reads SYGVQD (reference sequence). The junction had 7 bases not matched to a gene; V was cut back by 4 bases and J by 9 bases. CDR3 protein: CASSGGDRGPVSPLHF. The CDR3 DNA reads TGCGCCAGCAGTGGGGGGGACAGGGGGCCGGTTTCACCCCTCCACTTT.

This clone was counted between two and nine times. The V and J genes are TRBV6-5 and TRBJ2-1; 7 nucleotides align to TRBD2. The CDR3 is 15 amino acids. CDR1 is MNHEY, CDR2 SVGAGI, per germline. V lost 6 bases to trimming and J lost 1 base; unmatched junction nucleotides: 6. The CDR3, as DNA: TGTGCCAGCAGCGCGTGGGGGGGATCCTACAATGAGCAGTTCTTC. It codes for CASSAWGGSYNEQFF.

The chain employs TRBV28 and TRBJ1-3; D unresolved. Germline V gene sequence: CDR1 MDHEN, CDR2 SYDVKM. The CDR3 consists of 14 residues. Between the trimmed V and J ends, which lost 7 bases and 0 bases, there was a span of 10 bases. CDR3 sequence: CASIETDSGNTIYF. The DNA of the CDR3 is TGTGCCAGCATCGAGACTGACTCTGGAAACACCATATATTTT. Full variable domain (remainder filled in from reference TRBV28 and TRBJ1-3): DVKVTQSSRYLVKRTGEKVFLECVQDMDHENMFWYRQDPGLGLRLIYFSYDVKMKEKGDIPEGYSVSREKKERFSLILESASTNQTSMYLCASIETDSGNTIYFGEGSWLTVV.

The rearrangement uses TRBV7-9 and TRBJ2-7, with TRBD2 matching over 7 bases. Germline CDR1 is SEHNR and CDR2 is FQNEAQ (reference sequence). V lost 5 bases and J lost 0; bases outside the gene matches: 4. The CDR3 spans 14 residues. CDR3 DNA: TGTGCCAGCAGCCCAACTAGCGTCTCCTACGAGCAGTACTTC. This codes for CASSPTSVSYEQYF.